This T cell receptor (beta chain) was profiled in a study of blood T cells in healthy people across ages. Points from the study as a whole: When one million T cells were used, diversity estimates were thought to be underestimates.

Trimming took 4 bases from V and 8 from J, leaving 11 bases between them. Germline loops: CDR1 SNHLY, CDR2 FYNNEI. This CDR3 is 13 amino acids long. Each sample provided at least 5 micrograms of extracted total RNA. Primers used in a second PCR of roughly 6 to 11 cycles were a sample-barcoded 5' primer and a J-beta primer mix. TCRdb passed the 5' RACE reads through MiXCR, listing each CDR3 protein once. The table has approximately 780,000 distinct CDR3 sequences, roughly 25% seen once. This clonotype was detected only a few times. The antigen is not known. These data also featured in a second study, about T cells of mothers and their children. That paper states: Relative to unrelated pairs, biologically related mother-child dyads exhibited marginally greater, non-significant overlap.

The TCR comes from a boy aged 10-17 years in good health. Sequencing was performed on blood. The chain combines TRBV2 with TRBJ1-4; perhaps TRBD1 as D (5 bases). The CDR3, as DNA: TGTGCCAGCAGTGCAGGGAAGAGGGAAAAACTGTTTTTT. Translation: CASSAGKREKLFF.